A selection of T cell receptor beta chains follows, all from one sample in a study of shared clonotypes between healthy human individuals. Repertoires were generated with immunoSEQ multiplex PCR, while TCRdb's copy carries only in-frame clones and drops some. Counted here are over 2 million clones, over 85% occurring once; the ten biggest clones make up 1.1%. Sample: naive CD8+ T cells sorted from blood. The source of these receptors is a man aged 18-30 years in good health. Both conserved end residues are part of each CDR3. The D gene is left open where the match is weak. The size of a clone is reported for some rows only, either as once, few or many, or as a class for expanded clones.

>NA|TRBV2|NA|TRBJ1-3
CASSEGNPGNTIYF
TGTGCCAGCAGTGAGGGGAACCCTGGAAACACCATATATTTT
>NA|TRBV27|NA|TRBJ2-7
CASSLYAGAITYEQYF
TGTGCCAGCAGTTTATATGCGGGGGCCATAACCTACGAGCAGTACTTC
>NA|TRBV6-5|NA|TRBJ2-4
CASSYSPGFIQYF
TGTGCCAGCAGTTACTCGCCAGGGTTCATTCAGTACTTC
>NA|TRBV6-5|TRBD2|TRBJ2-1
CASSWTSGQYNEQFF
TGTGCCAGCAGTTGGACTAGCGGGCAGTACAATGAGCAGTTCTTC
>NA|TRBV28|NA|TRBJ1-6
CASSFDRQYNSPLHF
TGTGCCAGCAGTTTTGACAGGCAATATAATTCACCCCTCCACTTT
>NA|TRBV28|NA|TRBJ2-7
CASSLYPGTNYEQYF
TGTGCCAGCAGTCTCTATCCCGGGACAAACTACGAGCAGTACTTC
>NA|TRBV27|NA|TRBJ2-6
CASSPYSSGANVLTF
TGTGCCAGCAGTCCCTATAGCTCTGGGGCCAACGTCCTGACTTTC
>NA|TRBV27|NA|TRBJ2-7
CASSLLPQSLTYEQYF
TGTGCCAGCAGTTTATTACCACAGTCATTGACCTACGAGCAGTACTTC
>NA|TRBV30|NA|TRBJ2-3
CAWSVENTDTQYF
TGTGCCTGGAGTGTAGAGAACACAGATACGCAGTATTTT
>NA|TRBV7-9|NA|TRBJ2-7
CASSLGQGYPYEQYF
TGTGCCAGCAGCTTAGGGCAGGGGTACCCCTACGAGCAGTACTTC
>NA|TRBV4-3|NA|TRBJ1-5
CASSQGNIGDQPQHF
TGCGCCAGCAGCCAAGGAAACATCGGGGATCAGCCCCAGCATTTT
>NA|TRBV14|NA|TRBJ2-7
CASSQEWESYEQYF
TGTGCCAGCAGCCAAGAATGGGAATCCTACGAGCAGTACTTC
>NA|TRBV6-5|NA|TRBJ2-1
CASSPLGDEQFF
TGTGCCAGCAGCCCCCTTGGGGATGAGCAGTTCTTC
>NA|TRBV27|TRBD1|TRBJ1-5
CASSLLYRGPNQPQHF
TGTGCCAGCAGTTTATTGTACAGGGGGCCAAATCAGCCCCAGCATTTT
>few|TRBV5-1|TRBD1|TRBJ1-2
CASTGIGGGDGYTF
TGCGCCAGCACCGGAATCGGAGGGGGCGATGGCTACACCTTC
>NA|TRBV6-5|NA|TRBJ2-1
CASSYSDPNEQFF
TGTGCCAGCAGTTATTCGGACCCCAATGAGCAGTTCTTC
>NA|TRBV4-1|TRBD2|TRBJ2-1
CASSQVGGGNGQFF
TGCGCCAGCAGCCAAGTTGGGGGAGGGAACGGGCAGTTCTTC
>NA|TRBV7-2|TRBD1|TRBJ1-1
CASSLQQGSYTEAFF
TGTGCCAGCAGCTTACAACAGGGGTCTTACACTGAAGCTTTCTTT
>NA|TRBV28|TRBD2|TRBJ2-7
CASSETSGSSYEQYF
TGTGCCAGCAGCGAAACTAGCGGCAGCTCCTACGAGCAGTACTTC
>NA|TRBV7-2|NA|TRBJ1-6
CASSLATGSYNSPLHF
TGTGCCAGCAGCTTAGCGACGGGCTCCTATAATTCACCCCTCCACTTT
>NA|TRBV11-2|TRBD1|TRBJ2-5
CASSRWAGGVQETQYF
TGTGCCAGCAGCCGGTGGGCAGGGGGCGTCCAAGAGACCCAGTACTTC
>NA|TRBV27|NA|TRBJ2-7
CASSLARGDTYEQYF
TGTGCCAGCAGTTTAGCCCGGGGCGACACCTACGAGCAGTACTTC
>NA|TRBV5-1|NA|TRBJ2-3
CASSLGGAPTDTQYF
TGCGCCAGCAGCTTGGGGGGGGCGCCCACAGATACGCAGTATTTT
>NA|TRBV15|NA|TRBJ2-7
CATSRVSQVPYEQYF
TGTGCCACCAGCAGAGTTAGCCAGGTCCCCTACGAGCAGTACTTC
>once|TRBV14|NA|TRBJ2-7
CASSTMGPSYEQYF
TGTGCCAGCAGCACTATGGGTCCCTCCTACGAGCAGTACTTC
>NA|TRBV29-1|NA|TRBJ2-5
CSVEFVVPGETQYF
TGCAGCGTTGAGTTCGTGGTGCCCGGAGAGACCCAGTACTTC
>NA|TRBV29-1|NA|TRBJ2-7
CSVESGASYEQYF
TGCAGCGTTGAATCAGGGGCCTCCTACGAGCAGTACTTC
>NA|TRBV2|NA|TRBJ2-1
CASSGPPGANEQFF
TGTGCCAGCAGTGGTCCTCCCGGAGCCAATGAGCAGTTCTTC
>NA|TRBV11-2|TRBD2|TRBJ2-7
CASKWSSGGYEQYF
TGTGCCAGCAAATGGTCTAGCGGGGGCTACGAGCAGTACTTC
>NA|TRBV5-8|NA|TRBJ2-3
CATGGSTDTQYF
TGTGCCACCGGGGGAAGCACAGATACGCAGTATTTT
>NA|TRBV5-4|NA|TRBJ2-7
CASSPGPPYEQYF
TGTGCCAGCAGCCCTGGGCCCCCCTACGAGCAGTACTTC
>NA|TRBV9|NA|TRBJ2-2
CASSVDTGELFF
TGTGCCAGCAGCGTGGACACCGGGGAGCTGTTTTTT
>once|TRBV4-3|TRBD1|TRBJ1-2
CASSQDLDRGGRYTF
TGCGCCAGCAGCCAAGACCTGGACAGGGGGGGACGCTACACCTTC
>NA|TRBV5-4|NA|TRBJ2-3
CASSSPGYTDTQYF
TGTGCCAGCAGCTCGCCCGGATACACAGATACGCAGTATTTT
>once|TRBV30|TRBD1|TRBJ1-2
CASATGAGYTF
TGTGCCTCCGCGACAGGGGCTGGCTACACCTTC
>once|TRBV5-1|NA|TRBJ2-1
CASSLEGSYNEQFF
TGCGCCAGCAGCTTGGAAGGGTCCTACAATGAGCAGTTCTTC
>NA|TRBV6-7|NA|TRBJ1-5
CASSFSDSINQPQHF
TGTGCCAGCAGTTTTTCGGACAGTATCAATCAGCCCCAGCATTTT
>NA|TRBV28|NA|TRBJ2-2
CASSLGQDNTGELFF
TGTGCCAGCAGTTTGGGGCAGGACAACACCGGGGAGCTGTTTTTT
>NA|TRBV9|NA|TRBJ2-7
CASSERTAGGEQYF
TGTGCCAGCAGCGAACGGACGGCGGGCGGGGAGCAGTACTTC
>NA|TRBV19|NA|TRBJ2-5
CASSLDSEETQYF
TGTGCCAGTAGCTTGGACAGCGAAGAGACCCAGTACTTC
>NA|TRBV6-1|TRBD1|TRBJ1-3
CASSEVWQGETGNTIYF
TGTGCCAGCAGTGAAGTTTGGCAGGGGGAAACTGGAAACACCATATATTTT
>once|TRBV13|TRBD1|TRBJ1-6
CASSSDRGNSPLHF
TGTGCCAGCAGCTCCGACAGGGGCAATTCACCCCTCCACTTT
>NA|TRBV4-1|NA|TRBJ2-1
CASSQEGNNEQFF
TGCGCCAGCAGCCAAGAAGGGAACAATGAGCAGTTCTTC
>NA|TRBV7-8|NA|TRBJ1-1
CASRQAMNTEAFF
TGTGCCAGCAGACAGGCTATGAACACTGAAGCTTTCTTT
>NA|TRBV7-8|NA|TRBJ2-1
CASSSPPYVELYNEQFF
TGTGCCAGCAGCTCCCCGCCATACGTCGAGCTCTACAATGAGCAGTTCTTC
>NA|TRBV7-9|TRBD1|TRBJ1-2
CASSLQGEYGYTF
TGTGCCAGCAGCTTACAGGGGGAGTATGGCTACACCTTC
>once|TRBV5-6|TRBD1|TRBJ2-7
CASSSTGFEQYF
TGTGCCAGCAGTTCGACAGGGTTCGAGCAGTACTTC
>once|TRBV27|NA|TRBJ2-3
CASSRTDSTDTQYF
TGTGCCAGCAGTCGGACAGATAGCACAGATACGCAGTATTTT
>NA|TRBV4-3|TRBD2|TRBJ2-1
CASSQDGASGYNEQFF
TGCGCCAGCAGCCAAGATGGGGCTAGCGGATACAATGAGCAGTTCTTC
>NA|TRBV6-5|TRBD2|TRBJ2-5
CASSYETSGRGEQYF
TGTGCCAGCAGTTACGAGACTAGCGGGAGAGGTGAGCAGTACTTC
>NA|TRBV11-1|NA|TRBJ2-7
CASSPRDNYYEQYF
TGTGCCAGCAGCCCCCGGGACAATTACTACGAGCAGTACTTC
>NA|TRBV2|NA|TRBJ2-7
CASRRTVEYEQYF
TGTGCCAGCAGAAGAACGGTCGAGTACGAGCAGTACTTC
>NA|TRBV4-1|TRBD1|TRBJ1-4
CASSQGGGTGGNEKLFF
TGCGCCAGCAGCCAAGGGGGCGGAACAGGGGGGAATGAAAAACTGTTTTTT
>NA|TRBV4-3|NA|TRBJ2-1
CASSHAWTASSYNEQFF
TGCGCCAGCAGCCATGCGTGGACAGCGAGCTCCTACAATGAGCAGTTCTTC
>NA|TRBV7-2|TRBD1|TRBJ1-5
CASSSDRGNNQPQHF
TGTGCCAGCAGCTCGGACAGGGGGAACAATCAGCCCCAGCATTTT